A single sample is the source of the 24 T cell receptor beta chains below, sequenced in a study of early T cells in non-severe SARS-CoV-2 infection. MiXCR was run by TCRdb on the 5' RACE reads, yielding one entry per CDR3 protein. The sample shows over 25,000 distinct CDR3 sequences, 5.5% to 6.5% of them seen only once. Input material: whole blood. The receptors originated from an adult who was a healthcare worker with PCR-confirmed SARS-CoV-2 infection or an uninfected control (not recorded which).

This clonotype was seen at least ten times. The CDR3 DNA sequence: TGTGCCGTCTACGGGGGCTCCTACGAGCAGTACTTC. This codes for CAVYGGSYEQYF. The chain recombines TRBV10-3 with TRBJ2-7, with a tentative D call TRBD2 (6 bases). Germline lookup yields CDR1 ENHRY and CDR2 SYGVKD. V lost 11 bases and J lost 0, with 11 bases in between. The CDR3 extends over 12 amino acids.

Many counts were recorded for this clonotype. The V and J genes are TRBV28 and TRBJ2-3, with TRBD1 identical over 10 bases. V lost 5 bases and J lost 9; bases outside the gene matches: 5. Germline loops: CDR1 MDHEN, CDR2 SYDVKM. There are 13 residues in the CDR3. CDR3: CASSRQGAGTQYF. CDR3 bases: TGTGCCAGCAGTCGACAGGGGGCAGGAACGCAGTATTTT.

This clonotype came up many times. The CDR3 loop reads CASSVGQRGPNQNYNEQFF. The CDR3 nucleotides are TGTGCCAGCAGCGTAGGCCAGCGGGGGCCCAATCAAAACTACAATGAGCAGTTCTTC. The chain couples TRBV9 to TRBJ2-1, with TRBD2 matching over 8 bases. V lost 0 bases to trimming and J lost 3 bases; unmatched junction nucleotides: 14. Per germline, CDR1 SGDLS and CDR2 YYNGEE. The CDR3 contains 19 residues.

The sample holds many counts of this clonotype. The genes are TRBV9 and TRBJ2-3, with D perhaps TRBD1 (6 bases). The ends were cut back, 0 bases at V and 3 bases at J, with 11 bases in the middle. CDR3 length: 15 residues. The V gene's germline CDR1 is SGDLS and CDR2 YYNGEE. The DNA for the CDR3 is TGTGCCAGCAGCGTAGGTCAGGGGTTGACAGATACGCAGTATTTT. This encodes CASSVGQGLTDTQYF.

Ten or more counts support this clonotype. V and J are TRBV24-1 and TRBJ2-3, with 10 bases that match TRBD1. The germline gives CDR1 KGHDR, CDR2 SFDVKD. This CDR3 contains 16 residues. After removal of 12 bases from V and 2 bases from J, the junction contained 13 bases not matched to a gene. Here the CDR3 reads CASAGGGQGDTDTQYF. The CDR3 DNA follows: TGTGCCTCCGCCGGGGGAGGACAGGGGGACACAGATACGCAGTATTTT.

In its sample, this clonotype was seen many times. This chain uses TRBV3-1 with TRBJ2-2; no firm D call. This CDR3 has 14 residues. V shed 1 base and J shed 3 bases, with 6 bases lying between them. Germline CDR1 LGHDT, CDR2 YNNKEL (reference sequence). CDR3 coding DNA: TGTGCCAGCAGCCAAGGAGCTCACACCGGGGAGCTGTTTTTT. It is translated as CASSQGAHTGELFF.

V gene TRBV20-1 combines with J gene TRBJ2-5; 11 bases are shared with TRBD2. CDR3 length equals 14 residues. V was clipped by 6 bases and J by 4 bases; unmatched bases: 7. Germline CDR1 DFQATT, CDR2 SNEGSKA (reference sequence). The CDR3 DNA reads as TGCAGTGCAGATACTAGCGGGGGAGGAGAGACCCAGTACTTC. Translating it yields CSADTSGGGETQYF.

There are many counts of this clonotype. The CDR3 DNA reads TGTGCCAGTAGTATCCCCGTACAGCACACCGGGGAGCTGTTTTTT. Translation: CASSIPVQHTGELFF. The chain uses TRBV19 and TRBJ2-2; D remains unclear. V shed 3 bases and J shed 3 bases, with 11 bases lying between them. CDR3 length: 15 amino acids. Germline V gene lookup returns CDR1 LNHDA and CDR2 SQIVND (reference sequence).

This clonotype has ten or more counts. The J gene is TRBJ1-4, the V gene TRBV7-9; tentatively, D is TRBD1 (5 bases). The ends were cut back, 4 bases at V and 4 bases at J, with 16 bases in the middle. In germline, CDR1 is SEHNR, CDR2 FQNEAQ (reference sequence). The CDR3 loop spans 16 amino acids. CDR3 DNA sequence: TGTGCCAGCAGCTCCACGCGCCGGGGGGTTAATGAAAAACTGTTTTTT. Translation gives CASSSTRRGVNEKLFF.

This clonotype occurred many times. DNA for the CDR3: TGCAGTGGGGTCGAAAACTACGAGCAGTACTTC. The encoded protein is CSGVENYEQYF. V is TRBV20-1 and J is TRBJ2-7; the D is unclear. V lost 7 bases to trimming and J lost 3 bases, with 10 bases between them. Germline lookup yields CDR1 DFQATT and CDR2 SNEGSKA (reference sequence). The CDR3 covers 11 residues.

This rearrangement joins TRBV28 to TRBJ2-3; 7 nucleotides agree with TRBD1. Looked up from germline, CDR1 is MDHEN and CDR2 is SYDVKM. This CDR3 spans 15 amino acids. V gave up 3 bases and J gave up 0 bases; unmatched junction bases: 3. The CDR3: CASSFGTASTDTQYF. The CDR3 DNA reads TGTGCCAGCAGTTTTGGGACAGCCAGCACAGATACGCAGTATTTT.

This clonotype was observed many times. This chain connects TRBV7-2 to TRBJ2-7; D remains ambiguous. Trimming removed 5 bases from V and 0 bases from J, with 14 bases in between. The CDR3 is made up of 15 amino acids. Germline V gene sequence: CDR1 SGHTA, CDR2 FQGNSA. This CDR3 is CASSIRSAYSYEQYF. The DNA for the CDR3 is TGTGCCAGCAGCATCAGGTCAGCCTACTCCTACGAGCAGTACTTC.

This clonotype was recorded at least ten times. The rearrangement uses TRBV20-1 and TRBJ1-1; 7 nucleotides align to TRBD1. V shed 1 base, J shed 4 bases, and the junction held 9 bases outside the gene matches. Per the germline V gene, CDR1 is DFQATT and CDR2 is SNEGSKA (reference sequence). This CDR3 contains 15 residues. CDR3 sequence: CSARAMWDSVTEAFF. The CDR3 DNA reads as TGCAGTGCTAGAGCCATGTGGGACAGCGTCACTGAAGCTTTCTTT.

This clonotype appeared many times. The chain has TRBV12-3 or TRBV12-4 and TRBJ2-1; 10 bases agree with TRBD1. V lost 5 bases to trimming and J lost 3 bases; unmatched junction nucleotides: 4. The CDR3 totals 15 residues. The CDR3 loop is CASSQDRGSYNEQFF. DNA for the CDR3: TGTGCCAGCAGTCAGGACAGGGGGAGCTACAATGAGCAGTTCTTC.

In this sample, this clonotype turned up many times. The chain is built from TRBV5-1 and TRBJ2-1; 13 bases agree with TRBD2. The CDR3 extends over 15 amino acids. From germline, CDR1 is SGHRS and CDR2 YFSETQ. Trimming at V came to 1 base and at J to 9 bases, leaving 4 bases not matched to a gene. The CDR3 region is CASSLTSGGVTEQFF. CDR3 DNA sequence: TGCGCCAGCAGCTTGACTAGCGGGGGGGTTACTGAGCAGTTCTTC.

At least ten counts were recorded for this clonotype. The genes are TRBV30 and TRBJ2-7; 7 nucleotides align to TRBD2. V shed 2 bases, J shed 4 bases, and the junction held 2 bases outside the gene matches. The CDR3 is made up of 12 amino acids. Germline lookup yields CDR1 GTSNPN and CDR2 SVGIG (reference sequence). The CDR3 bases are TGTGCCTGGAGTCCGGGGGGTTACGAGCAGTACTTC. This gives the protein CAWSPGGYEQYF. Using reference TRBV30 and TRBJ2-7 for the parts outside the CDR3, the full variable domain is SQTIHQWPATLVQPVGSPLSLECTVEGTSNPNLYWYRQAAGRGLQLLFYSVGIGQISSEVPQNLSASRPQDRQFILSSKKLLLSDSGFYLCAWSPGGYEQYFGPGTRLTVT.

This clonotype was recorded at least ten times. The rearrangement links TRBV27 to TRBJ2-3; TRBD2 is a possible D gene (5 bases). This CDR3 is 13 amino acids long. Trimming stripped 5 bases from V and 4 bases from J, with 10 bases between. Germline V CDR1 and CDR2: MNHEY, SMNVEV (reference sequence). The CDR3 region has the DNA TGTGCCAGCAGTCCTCGGCGGGCAGATACGCAGTATTTT. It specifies CASSPRRADTQYF.

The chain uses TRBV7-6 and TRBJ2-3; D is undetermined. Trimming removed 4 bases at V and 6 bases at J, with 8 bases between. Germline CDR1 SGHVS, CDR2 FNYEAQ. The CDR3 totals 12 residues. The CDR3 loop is CASSSRSDTQYF. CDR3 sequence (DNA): TGTGCCAGCAGCTCCCGTTCGGATACGCAGTATTTT.

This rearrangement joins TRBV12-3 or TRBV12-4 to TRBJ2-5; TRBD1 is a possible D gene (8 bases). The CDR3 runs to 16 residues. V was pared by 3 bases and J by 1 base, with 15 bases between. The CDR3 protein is CASSFRNRGGQETQYF. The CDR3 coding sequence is TGTGCCAGCAGTTTTAGAAACAGGGGGGGCCAAGAGACCCAGTACTTC.

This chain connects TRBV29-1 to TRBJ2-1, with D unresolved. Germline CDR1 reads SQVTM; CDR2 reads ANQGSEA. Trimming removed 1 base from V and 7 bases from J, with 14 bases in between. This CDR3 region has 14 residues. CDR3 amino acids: CSVEGPALGNEQFF. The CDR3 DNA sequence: TGCAGCGTTGAAGGCCCCGCATTGGGGAATGAGCAGTTCTTC.

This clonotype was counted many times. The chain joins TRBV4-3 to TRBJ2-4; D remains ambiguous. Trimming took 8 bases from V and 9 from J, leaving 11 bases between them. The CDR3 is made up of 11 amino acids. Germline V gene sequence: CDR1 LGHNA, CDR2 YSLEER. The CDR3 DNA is TGCGCCAGCGCTAGTCATGGCATTCAGTACTTC. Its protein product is CASASHGIQYF.

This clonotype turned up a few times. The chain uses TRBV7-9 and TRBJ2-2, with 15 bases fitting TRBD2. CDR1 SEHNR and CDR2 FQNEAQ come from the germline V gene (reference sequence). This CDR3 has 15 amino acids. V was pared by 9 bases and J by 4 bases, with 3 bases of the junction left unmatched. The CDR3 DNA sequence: TGTGCCAGAGGGACTAGCGGGGGGTCCACCGGGGAGCTGTTTTTT. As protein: CARGTSGGSTGELFF.

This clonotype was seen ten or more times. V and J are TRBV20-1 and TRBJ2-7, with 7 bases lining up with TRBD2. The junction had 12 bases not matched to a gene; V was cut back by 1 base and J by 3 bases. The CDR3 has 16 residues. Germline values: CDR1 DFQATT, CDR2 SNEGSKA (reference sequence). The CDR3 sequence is CSARVSLSGSFYEQYF. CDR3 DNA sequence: TGCAGTGCTAGAGTTTCCCTTAGCGGGTCCTTCTACGAGCAGTACTTC.

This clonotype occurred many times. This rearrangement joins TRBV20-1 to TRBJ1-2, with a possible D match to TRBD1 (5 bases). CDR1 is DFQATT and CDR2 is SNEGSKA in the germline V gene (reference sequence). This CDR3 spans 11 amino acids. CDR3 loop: CTAQGWYGYTF. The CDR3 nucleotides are TGCACAGCTCAGGGATGGTATGGCTACACCTTC.